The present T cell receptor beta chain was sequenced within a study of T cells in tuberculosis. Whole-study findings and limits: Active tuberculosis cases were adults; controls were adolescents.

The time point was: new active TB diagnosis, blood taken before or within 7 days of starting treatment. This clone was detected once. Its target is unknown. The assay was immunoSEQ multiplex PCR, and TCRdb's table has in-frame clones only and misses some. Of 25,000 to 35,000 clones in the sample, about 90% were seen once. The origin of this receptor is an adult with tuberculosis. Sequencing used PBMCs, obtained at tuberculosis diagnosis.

The CDR3 here is CASSQGFADTQYF. DNA of the CDR3: TGCGCCAGCAGCCAAGGTTTCGCAGATACGCAGTATTTT. V is TRBV4-1 and J is TRBJ2-3; D uncertain. The CDR3 consists of 13 residues. V shed 1 base and J shed 4 bases, with 6 bases lying between them. Germline loops: CDR1 MGHRA, CDR2 YSYEKL.